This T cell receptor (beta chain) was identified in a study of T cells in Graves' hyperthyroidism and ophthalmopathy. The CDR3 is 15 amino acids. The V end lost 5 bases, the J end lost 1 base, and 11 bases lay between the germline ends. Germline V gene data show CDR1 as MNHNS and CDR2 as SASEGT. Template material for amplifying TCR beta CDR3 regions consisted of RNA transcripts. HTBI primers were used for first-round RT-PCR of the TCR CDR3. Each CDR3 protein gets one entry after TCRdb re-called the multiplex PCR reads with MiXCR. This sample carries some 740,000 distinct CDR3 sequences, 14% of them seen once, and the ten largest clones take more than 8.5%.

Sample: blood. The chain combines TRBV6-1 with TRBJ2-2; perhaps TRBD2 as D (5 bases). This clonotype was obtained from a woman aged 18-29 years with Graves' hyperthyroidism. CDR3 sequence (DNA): TGTGCCAGCAGTAATGGACTCCTGAACACCGGGGAGCTGTTTTTT. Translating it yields CASSNGLLNTGELFF.